Presented here are 22 T cell receptor beta chains from one specimen sequenced in a study of low-dose radiotherapy and immunotherapy resistance in tumors. This sample's time point: before trial treatment. Priming of first-strand cDNA relied on TRAV- and TRBV-specific primers (covering alpha and beta chains). The TCRs were subjected to amplification over approximately 20 PCR cycles employing a constant-region primer in conjunction with a V-primer adapter. TCRdb independently ran MiXCR on the reads; one entry per CDR3 protein. In the table there are more than 70,000 distinct CDR3 sequences, 31% of which are singletons. The source was PBMCs, collected before treatment. These receptor sequences come from a female donor with ovarian cancer.

With regard to this clonotype: Since a far larger clone is one base different, this is likely a read error. V gene TRBV28 combines with J gene TRBJ2-1, with D perhaps assigned TRBD1 or TRBD2 (5 bases each). Germline V gene data show CDR1 as MDHEN and CDR2 as SYDVKM. This CDR3 spans 14 amino acids. V dropped 7 bases and J dropped 10 bases, with 20 bases sitting between them. Here the CDR3 reads CASIPQGPSYEQFF. The CDR3 DNA reads as TGTGCCAGCATTCCCCAGGGACCATCCTACGAGCAGTTCTTC.

The V gene is TRBV18, the J gene TRBJ1-2; D gene unclear. The germline gives CDR1 KGHSH, CDR2 LQKENI. The CDR3 covers 15 residues. The V and J ends lost 0 bases and 4 bases respectively, with 12 bases between them. The CDR3 here is CASSPPLQYLYGYTF. CDR3 bases: TGTGCCAGCTCACCACCTTTGCAGTACCTCTATGGCTACACCTTC. Variable domain in full (rest from reference TRBV18 and TRBJ1-2): NAGVMQNPRHLVRRRGQEARLRCSPMKGHSHVYWYRQLPEEGLKFMVYLQKENIIDESGMPKERFSAEFPKEGPSILRIQQVVRGDSAAYFCASSPPLQYLYGYTFGSGTRLTVV.

This clonotype was found many times. The chain employs TRBV7-8 and TRBJ2-2; D gene unclear. The CDR3 loop spans 15 amino acids. Deletions cut 0 bases from V and 0 bases from J, with 5 bases between. Germline V lookup: CDR1 SGHVS, CDR2 FQNEAQ. The CDR3 loop is CASSLARTNTGELFF. DNA of the CDR3: TGTGCCAGCAGCTTAGCCAGGACGAACACCGGGGAGCTGTTTTTT. The full variable domain, completed using reference TRBV7-8 and TRBJ2-2, is GAGVSQSPRYKVAKRGQDVALRCDPISGHVSLFWYQQALGQGPEFLTYFQNEAQLDKSGLPSDRFFAERPEGSVSTLKIQRTQQEDSAVYLCASSLARTNTGELFFGEGSRLTVL.

This clonotype has ten or more counts. This CDR3 reads CASSPSGQGMSPLHF. Written as DNA, the CDR3 is TGTGCCAGCTCACCATCGGGACAGGGTATGTCTCCCCTCCACTTT. The V and J genes are TRBV18 and TRBJ1-6; TRBD1 aligns across 9 bases. This CDR3 region has 15 residues. Looked up from germline, CDR1 is KGHSH and CDR2 is LQKENI. V lost 2 bases, J lost 13 bases, and 9 bases stayed unmatched.

This clonotype was counted at least ten times. The V call is TRBV20-1, the J call TRBJ2-2; 7 nucleotides line up with TRBD1. The length of the CDR3 is 15 residues. Trimming took 3 bases from V and 0 from J; bases not matched to a gene: 4. CDR1 and CDR2 (germline): DFQATT, SNEGSKA (reference sequence). CDR3 DNA sequence: TGCAGTGCTAGTCTTGGACAGGCGAACACCGGGGAGCTGTTTTTT. The encoded protein is CSASLGQANTGELFF.

The chain uses TRBV11-2 and TRBJ2-7; D remains unclear. The V gene's germline CDR1 is SGHAT and CDR2 FQNNGV. The CDR3 sequence is 16 residues long. Trimming removed 1 base from V and 7 bases from J, with 20 bases in between. This CDR3 reads CASSLGQTASYNEQYF. As DNA, the CDR3 is TGTGCCAGCAGCTTAGGTCAGACCGCCTCCTACAATGAGCAGTACTTC.

There are many counts of this clonotype. V gene TRBV15 combines with J gene TRBJ2-3, with 7 bases lining up with TRBD2. CDR1 LNHNV and CDR2 YYDKDF come from the germline V gene (reference sequence). The CDR3 totals 15 residues. Losses at the gene ends were 0 bases for V and 6 bases for J; bases not matched to a gene: 6. CDR3 loop: CATSREAGAPDTQYF. In nucleotides, the CDR3 is TGTGCCACCAGCAGAGAGGCGGGAGCTCCGGATACGCAGTATTTT.

This sequence joins TRBV19 and TRBJ2-7; 10 bases map to TRBD2. This CDR3 comprises 15 residues. J lost 2 bases, V lost 2 bases, and 3 bases had no gene match. Germline V lookup: CDR1 LNHDA, CDR2 SQIVND (reference sequence). CDR3 residues: CASSISTSGAYEQYF. The CDR3 DNA sequence: TGTGCCAGTAGTATATCTACTAGCGGGGCCTACGAGCAGTACTTC.

This clonotype was detected a few times. The CDR3 protein is CASSVGSGKETQYF. The DNA of the CDR3 is TGTGCCAGCAGCGTAGGGTCTGGGAAGGAGACCCAGTACTTC. The genes are TRBV9 and TRBJ2-5; D is uncertain. The V end was cut by 0 bases, the J end by 5 bases, with 11 bases between. The germline CDR1 and CDR2 sequences are SGDLS and YYNGEE. The length of the CDR3 is 14 residues.

This clonotype appeared many times. The chain combines TRBV5-4 with TRBJ2-5; 8 bases map to TRBD2. The CDR3 is made up of 12 amino acids. The trim removed 4 bases at V and 14 bases at J, leaving 10 bases unmatched. CDR1 is SGHNT, CDR2 YYREEE, per germline (reference sequence). The CDR3 sequence is CASSPTSGQCYF. In nucleotides, the CDR3 is TGTGCCAGCAGCCCCACTAGCGGCCAATGTTACTTC.

The chain employs TRBV28 and TRBJ2-3, with 8 nucleotides matching TRBD1. Germline CDR1 MDHEN, CDR2 SYDVKM. After removal of 6 bases from V and 1 base from J, the junction contained 6 bases not matched to a gene. The CDR3 runs 15 residues. The CDR3 sequence: CASSLDRVGTDTQYF. The CDR3 DNA reads as TGTGCCAGCAGCCTGGACAGGGTGGGCACAGATACGCAGTATTTT. The full variable domain, completed using reference TRBV28 and TRBJ2-3, is DVKVTQSSRYLVKRTGEKVFLECVQDMDHENMFWYRQDPGLGLRLIYFSYDVKMKEKGDIPEGYSVSREKKERFSLILESASTNQTSMYLCASSLDRVGTDTQYFGPGTRLTVL.

This clonotype was counted once. The V and J genes are TRBV29-1 and TRBJ1-2; TRBD1 is a possible D gene (5 bases). Germline V gene lookup returns CDR1 SQVTM and CDR2 ANQGSEA. The CDR3 covers 13 residues. The V and J ends lost 4 bases and 8 bases respectively, with 17 bases between them. CDR3 amino acids: CSVGGQTGNGYTF. The CDR3 region has the DNA TGCAGCGTTGGGGGCCAAACTGGGAACGGCTACACCTTC.

In the case of this clonotype: This likely came from a read error, as a far larger clone is one base away. The chain carries TRBV24-1 and TRBJ2-7, with D possibly being TRBD1 (5 bases). Germline CDR1 reads KGHDR; CDR2 reads SFDVKD. The CDR3 is 15 residues long. Trimming left V 4 bases short and J 7 bases short, with 19 bases between. The CDR3 sequence is CATSEPGATPNEQYF. The CDR3 DNA is TGTGCCACCAGTGAACCTGGGGCTACCCCCAATGAGCAGTACTTC.

This clonotype showed up many times. The chain is built from TRBV28 and TRBJ2-7, with a weak D call TRBD1 (7 bases). CDR1 MDHEN and CDR2 SYDVKM come from the germline V gene. The germline V and J ends were trimmed by 6 bases and 3 bases, with 21 bases remaining between them. The CDR3 covers 16 residues. The CDR3 nucleotides are TGTGCCAGCAGCCCCGGCGGCGGGACAGCCTTCTACGAGCAGTACTTC. It codes for CASSPGGGTAFYEQYF.

In its sample, this clonotype was seen many times. The rearrangement joins TRBV12-3 or TRBV12-4 to TRBJ2-3, with unresolved D. This CDR3 contains 11 residues. V lost 5 bases, J lost 12 bases, and 12 bases lay in between. The CDR3 here is CASSPGSPQYF. As DNA, the CDR3 is TGTGCCAGCAGTCCAGGTAGTCCCCAGTATTTT.

This clonotype appeared many times. The chain couples TRBV18 to TRBJ2-7, with 7 bases fitting TRBD1. The germline CDR1 and CDR2 sequences are KGHSH and LQKENI. The CDR3 consists of 14 residues. The trim removed 6 bases at V and 3 bases at J, leaving 8 bases unmatched. The CDR3 here is CASSTGQHLYEQYF. The CDR3 DNA reads as TGTGCCAGCTCGACGGGACAGCACCTCTACGAGCAGTACTTC. Looking up the rest from reference TRBV18 and TRBJ2-7 gives the full variable domain: NAGVMQNPRHLVRRRGQEARLRCSPMKGHSHVYWYRQLPEEGLKFMVYLQKENIIDESGMPKERFSAEFPKEGPSILRIQQVVRGDSAAYFCASSTGQHLYEQYFGPGTRLTVT.

V gene TRBV20-1 combines with J gene TRBJ1-2; 8 positions agree with TRBD1. This CDR3 comprises 14 residues. The ends lost 2 bases at V and 6 bases at J; junction bases unmatched: 8. Germline values: CDR1 DFQATT, CDR2 SNEGSKA (reference sequence). CDR3 protein: CSARRRGRVDGYTF. The CDR3 bases are TGCAGTGCTAGACGCAGGGGGCGGGTTGATGGCTACACCTTC.

The chain uses TRBV6-2 or TRBV6-3 and TRBJ2-1; D may be TRBD1 or TRBD2 (5 bases each). The CDR3 spans 12 residues. Germline V gene lookup returns CDR1 MNHEY and CDR2 SVGEGT. V lost 6 bases and J lost 12, with 15 bases in between. The CDR3 is CASSRAMGVQFF. The CDR3 DNA reads TGTGCCAGCAGCCGAGCGATGGGGGTGCAGTTCTTC.

Comment on this clonotype: Since a far larger clone is one base different, this is likely a read error. CDR3 sequence: CASSQEAGAYNEQYF. The CDR3 region has the DNA TGTGCCAGCAGCCAGGAAGCGGGAGCCTACAATGAGCAGTACTTC. This chain uses TRBV4-2 with TRBJ2-5; 8 nucleotides match TRBD2. The CDR3 has 15 residues. Per germline, CDR1 LGHNA and CDR2 YNFKEQ. After removal of 3 bases from V and 11 bases from J, the junction contained 14 bases not matched to a gene.

The rearrangement joins TRBV12-3 or TRBV12-4 to TRBJ2-7; TRBD1 agrees at 9 bases. V was pared by 5 bases and J by 2 bases, with 4 bases of the junction left unmatched. The CDR3 has 14 residues. The CDR3 spells CASSTRQGAYEQYF. In DNA, the CDR3 is TGTGCCAGCAGTACCAGACAGGGGGCCTACGAGCAGTACTTC.

V and J are TRBV28 and TRBJ2-7, with 9 bases that match TRBD2. CDR1 and CDR2 from the germline V gene are MDHEN and SYDVKM. CDR3 length equals 15 residues. V gave up 3 bases and J gave up 2 bases; unmatched junction bases: 5. The CDR3 region is CASSLSTSGAYEQYF. The CDR3 region has the DNA TGTGCCAGCAGTTTGTCGACTAGCGGCGCCTACGAGCAGTACTTC.

This clonotype was seen a few times. J is TRBJ2-1 and V is TRBV6-1, with TRBD2 identical over 10 bases. From germline, CDR1 is MNHNS and CDR2 SASEGT. CDR3 length: 13 amino acids. J was trimmed by 9 bases and V by 4 bases; bases with no gene match: 3. CDR3 sequence (DNA): TGTGCCAGCAGTGCGAGCGGGAGGGCTGAGCAGTTCTTC. Residues: CASSASGRAEQFF.